These T cell receptor beta chains were read from a single sample in a study of T cells in Graves' hyperthyroidism and ophthalmopathy. TCRdb reprocessed the multiplex PCR reads via MiXCR and lists one record per CDR3 protein. Altogether about 570,000 distinct CDR3 sequences are present, approximately 44% being singletons, with the ten largest covering roughly 19%. The sequenced sample consisted of peripheral blood or thyroid tissue (not recorded which). All receptors derive from an adult woman with Graves' disease, either hyperthyroidism or ophthalmopathy (not recorded which). Both conserved end residues are part of each CDR3. The D gene is left open where the match is weak. A clone size is listed for some rows: how often the clone was seen (once, few, many), or a class if it is expanded.

size: many; D: -; V: TRBV5-5; J: TRBJ1-2; CDR3: CASSWGGYGYTF; DNA: TGTGCCAGCAGCTGGGGTGGGTATGGCTACACCTTC
size: few; D: -; V: TRBV2; J: TRBJ1-6; CDR3: CASSEALILPPLHF; DNA: TGTGCCAGCAGTGAAGCGCTGATCCTCCCACCCCTCCACTTT
size: -; D: -; V: TRBV6-1; J: TRBJ1-4; CDR3: CASSYGSELLF; DNA: TGTGCCAGCAGTTACGGGTCAGAGCTTTTATTT
size: -; D: TRBD1; V: TRBV7-2; J: TRBJ2-5; CDR3: CASSQNRARGQPQYF; DNA: TGTGCCAGCAGCCAAAACAGGGCTAGGGGGCAGCCCCAGTACTTC
size: -; D: -; V: TRBV2; J: TRBJ1-5; CDR3: CASSPGRNIFF; DNA: TGTGCCAGCAGTCCGGGACGGAACATCTTTTTT
size: many; D: -; V: TRBV20-1; J: TRBJ1-4; CDR3: CSAREGEKLFF; DNA: TGCAGTGCCCGGGAAGGGGAAAAACTGTTTTTT
size: many; D: -; V: TRBV12-3/TRBV12-4; J: TRBJ2-7; CDR3: CASTESGTSYEQYF; DNA: TGTGCCAGCACCGAATCCGGCACCTCCTACGAGCAGTACTTC
size: few; D: -; V: TRBV18; J: TRBJ2-7; CDR3: CASSPPVGEQYF; DNA: TGTGCCAGCTCACCACCAGTCGGAGAGCAGTACTTC
size: -; D: TRBD1; V: TRBV5-5; J: TRBJ1-2; CDR3: CASRSPGTGYGYTF; DNA: TGTGCCAGCAGGAGCCCCGGGACAGGTTATGGCTACACCTTC
size: -; D: -; V: TRBV7-9; J: TRBJ2-5; CDR3: CASSTTRRRETQYF; DNA: TGTGCCAGCAGCACGACCCGAAGGCGGGAGACCCAGTACTTC